The 21 T cell receptor beta chains given below trace back to one sample, sequenced in a study of shared clonotypes between healthy human individuals. Positive CCR7 selection of CD45RO-negative cells yielded the naive CD8 cells, and terminally differentiated effector memory CD45RA+ cells were excluded. TCRdb keeps only in-frame clones here, not all; method: immunoSEQ multiplex PCR. There are approximately 2,000,000 clones in the sample; roughly 95% occur only once, and roughly 1.7% lies in the top ten. The sequenced material came from naive CD8+ T cells from PBMCs. The receptors originated from a man younger than 35 in good health. Some clones in this sample may be carry-over from other donors' samples.

This chain uses TRBV2 with TRBJ2-3; D is ambiguous. This CDR3 spans 12 amino acids. V lost 3 bases and J lost 2, with 3 bases in between. Per germline, CDR1 SNHLY and CDR2 FYNNEI. The chain's CDR3 is CASSDHTDTQYF. In DNA form, the CDR3 reads TGTGCCAGCAGTGACCACACAGATACGCAGTATTTT. Complete variable domain (other parts from reference TRBV2 and TRBJ2-3): EPEVTQTPSHQVTQMGQEVILRCVPISNHLYFYWYRQILGQKVEFLVSFYNNEISEKSEIFDDQFSVERPDGSNFTLKIRSTKLEDSAMYFCASSDHTDTQYFGPGTRLTVL.

The CDR3 DNA reads as TGCGCCAGCAGCTTGGAGGCGACAGGGCGGCCTGGCTACACCTTC. This gives the protein CASSLEATGRPGYTF. This chain joins TRBV5-1 and TRBJ1-2, with 7 bases that match TRBD1. Germline CDR1 and CDR2: SGHRS and YFSETQ. The CDR3 is 15 residues long. J gave up 7 bases and V 0 bases, and 9 bases lay outside the gene matches.

The rearrangement links TRBV13 to TRBJ2-7, with a tentative D call TRBD2 (5 bases). The CDR3 has 12 residues. Germline CDR1 PRHDT, CDR2 FYEKMQ (reference sequence). Trimming pared 5 bases from V and 4 bases from J, leaving 9 bases between. Written as DNA, the CDR3 is TGTGCCAGCAGCGGGAGTCGATACGAGCAGTACTTC. Its protein product is CASSGSRYEQYF.

As to this clone: This same CDR3 is encoded by further DNA sequences in the sample. CDR3 region: CASSLAGSYEQYF. As DNA, the CDR3 is TGTGCCAGCAGTCTAGCGGGGTCCTACGAGCAGTACTTC. The chain carries TRBV27 and TRBJ2-7; 9 bases align to TRBD2. Germline-derived CDR1 and CDR2 are MNHEY and SMNVEV (reference sequence). V was pared by 5 bases and J by 1 base, with 0 bases of the junction left unmatched. The CDR3 is 13 residues long.

The chain uses TRBV6-1 and TRBJ1-3; D unclear. V lost 8 bases to trimming and J lost 2 bases, with 16 bases between them. The CDR3 extends over 15 amino acids. CDR1 is MNHNS, CDR2 SASEGT, per germline. CDR3 loop: CASPKSGGAGNTIYF. CDR3 DNA sequence: TGTGCCAGCCCGAAGTCGGGAGGTGCTGGAAACACCATATATTTT.

CDR3 DNA sequence: TGCGCCAGCAGCCTAGGGAGGTGGAGTCTGCCGGGGAACACTGAAGCTTTCTTT. Encoded protein: CASSLGRWSLPGNTEAFF. The V gene is TRBV4-1, the J gene TRBJ1-1; no definite D call. Germline V lookup: CDR1 MGHRA, CDR2 YSYEKL. The CDR3 runs to 18 residues. The V gene lost 4 bases and the J gene lost 1 base, with 22 bases spanning the gap.

The chain links TRBV28 to TRBJ2-7; possibly TRBD1 for D (7 bases). V was shortened by 3 bases and J by 7 bases, with 13 bases between the two germline ends. This CDR3 region has 13 residues. Germline V CDR1 and CDR2: MDHEN, SYDVKM. CDR3 DNA: TGTGCCAGCAGTTTCGGAGGGGGCTGGGAGCAGTACTTC. It translates to CASSFGGGWEQYF.

The rearrangement joins TRBV27 to TRBJ2-3; TRBD2 matches 10 bases. Unmatched junction bases numbered 6, after V lost 0 bases and J lost 3 bases. The CDR3 length is 17 residues. Germline CDR1 MNHEY, CDR2 SMNVEV (reference sequence). In nucleotides, the CDR3 is TGTGCCAGCAGTTTATCCGCGGGACTAGCGAAGACAGATACGCAGTATTTT. It is translated as CASSLSAGLAKTDTQYF.

The J gene is TRBJ2-7, the V gene TRBV13; the match to TRBD2 covers 12 bases. Germline CDR1 PRHDT, CDR2 FYEKMQ (reference sequence). The CDR3 extends over 16 amino acids. Trimming removed 5 bases from V and 4 bases from J; junction bases left unmatched: 9. The DNA for the CDR3 is TGTGCCAGCAGCCCCCTATCGACTAGCGGGAGTTACGAGCAGTACTTC. Amino acid sequence: CASSPLSTSGSYEQYF.

This sequence joins TRBV6-1 and TRBJ2-3; D is possibly TRBD2 (5 bases). This CDR3 has 15 amino acids. Germline-derived CDR1 and CDR2 are MNHNS and SASEGT. The ends were cut back, 7 bases at V and 5 bases at J, with 19 bases in the middle. Here the CDR3 reads CASTRRDRLGDTQYF. Here the CDR3 DNA reads TGTGCCAGCACCCGCCGGGATCGTCTAGGAGATACGCAGTATTTT.

The chain carries TRBV14 and TRBJ1-2; 7 bases are a match to TRBD1. Germline lookup yields CDR1 SGHDN and CDR2 FVKESK. This CDR3 has 17 amino acids. With 3 bases clipped from V and 0 bases from J, the junction kept 10 bases outside the gene matches. In nucleotides, the CDR3 is TGTGCCAGCAGCCAGGACCGACAGGGACTAACTAACTATGGCTACACCTTC. This gives the protein CASSQDRQGLTNYGYTF.

This clone appeared once. The chain is built from TRBV30 and TRBJ2-1, with TRBD2 matching 7 bases. V gave up 4 bases and J gave up 9 bases; unmatched junction bases: 3. Per the germline V gene, CDR1 is GTSNPN and CDR2 is SVGIG (reference sequence). This CDR3 comprises 11 residues. CDR3 region: CAWMGGSEQFF. In nucleotides, the CDR3 is TGTGCCTGGATGGGAGGGAGTGAGCAGTTCTTC. Full variable domain (rest looked up from reference TRBV30 and TRBJ2-1): SQTIHQWPATLVQPVGSPLSLECTVEGTSNPNLYWYRQAAGRGLQLLFYSVGIGQISSEVPQNLSASRPQDRQFILSSKKLLLSDSGFYLCAWMGGSEQFFGPGTRLTVL.

This clone was picked up one time. The chain links TRBV4-3 to TRBJ2-1, with a tentative D call TRBD1 (5 bases). This CDR3 has 20 residues. The V gene lost 1 base and the J gene lost 4 bases, with 26 bases spanning the gap. Germline CDR1 and CDR2: LGHNA and YSLEER. CDR3 DNA sequence: TGCGCCAGCAGCCAAGGGCTTGGGGCCTTGCCCACTTCGCGGTACAATGAGCAGTTCTTC. Amino acids: CASSQGLGALPTSRYNEQFF.

The chain employs TRBV14 and TRBJ2-7; weak D call: TRBD1 (5 bases). CDR1 and CDR2 from the germline V gene are SGHDN and FVKESK. The ends were cut back, 1 base at V and 1 base at J, with 8 bases in the middle. The CDR3 is 14 residues long. The CDR3 loop reads CASSQATVSYEQYF. Written as DNA, the CDR3 is TGTGCCAGCAGCCAAGCGACAGTTTCCTACGAGCAGTACTTC.

This chain uses TRBV9 with TRBJ2-1; D may be TRBD2 (6 bases). The CDR3 loop spans 13 amino acids. Per germline, CDR1 SGDLS and CDR2 YYNGEE. V was shortened by 0 bases and J by 9 bases, with 10 bases between the two germline ends. The chain's CDR3 is CASSVVLGGEQFF. CDR3 coding DNA: TGTGCCAGCAGCGTAGTTTTGGGGGGTGAGCAGTTCTTC.

This chain joins TRBV4-1 and TRBJ2-7; D remains ambiguous. CDR1 is MGHRA, CDR2 YSYEKL, per germline. The ends were cut back, 0 bases at V and 1 base at J, with 10 bases in the middle. This CDR3 is 15 amino acids long. In DNA form, the CDR3 reads TGCGCCAGCAGCCAAGATCCTGAGAATTCCTACGAGCAGTACTTC. Its translation is CASSQDPENSYEQYF.

The sample holds one count of this clone. V is TRBV11-2 and J is TRBJ1-4, with D unclear. Trimming left V 1 base short and J 4 bases short, with 4 bases between. CDR3 length: 13 amino acids. Germline V CDR1 and CDR2: SGHAT, FQNNGV. CDR3 loop: CASSLALNEKLFF. CDR3 DNA: TGTGCCAGCAGCTTAGCCCTTAATGAAAAACTGTTTTTT.

The chain is built from TRBV7-9 and TRBJ2-7, with D perhaps matching TRBD1 or TRBD2 (5 bases each). Trimming removed 5 bases from V and 0 bases from J, with 17 bases in between. There are 16 residues in the CDR3. The V gene's germline CDR1 is SEHNR and CDR2 FQNEAQ (reference sequence). This CDR3 reads CASSPRDGLPSYEQYF. Here the CDR3 DNA reads TGTGCCAGCAGCCCCCGGGACGGACTGCCCTCCTACGAGCAGTACTTC. Drawing the rest from reference TRBV7-9 and TRBJ2-7, the complete variable domain is DTGVSQNPRHKITKRGQNVTFRCDPISEHNRLYWYRQTLGQGPEFLTYFQNEAQLEKSRLLSDRFSAERPKGSFSTLEIQRTEQGDSAMYLCASSPRDGLPSYEQYFGPGTRLTVT.

This clone occurred once. Here the CDR3 reads CASSLSPGGLNTEAFF. The CDR3, as DNA: TGTGCCAGCAGTTTATCGCCAGGGGGTCTGAACACTGAAGCTTTCTTT. This chain links TRBV27 with TRBJ1-1; 7 bases are a match to TRBD1. CDR3 length: 16 residues. The V gene's germline CDR1 is MNHEY and CDR2 SMNVEV (reference sequence). V lost 0 bases and J lost 0; bases outside the gene matches: 4.

This chain links TRBV4-1 with TRBJ2-7; TRBD1 agrees at 10 bases. V was clipped by 1 base and J by 6 bases; unmatched bases: 12. The CDR3 is 17 residues long. Germline CDR1 is MGHRA and CDR2 is YSYEKL. This chain's CDR3 is CASSQGSRGQGTGEQYF. DNA for the CDR3: TGCGCCAGCAGCCAAGGTAGTCGGGGACAGGGGACAGGCGAGCAGTACTTC.

The chain couples TRBV7-9 to TRBJ2-7, with a weak D call TRBD2 (6 bases). Per the germline V gene, CDR1 is SEHNR and CDR2 is FQNEAQ (reference sequence). The length of the CDR3 is 18 residues. V lost 1 base to trimming and J lost 2 bases, with 21 bases between them. DNA for the CDR3: TGTGCCAGCAGCTTAGGTGGGCCCGGGACTTCAAACCCCTACGAGCAGTACTTC. Translation: CASSLGGPGTSNPYEQYF. Full variable domain (outside the CDR3, taken from reference TRBV7-9 and TRBJ2-7): DTGVSQNPRHKITKRGQNVTFRCDPISEHNRLYWYRQTLGQGPEFLTYFQNEAQLEKSRLLSDRFSAERPKGSFSTLEIQRTEQGDSAMYLCASSLGGPGTSNPYEQYFGPGTRLTVT.